A single sample gave rise to the 20 T cell receptor beta chains below, sequenced in a study of read filtering for tumor transcriptome and immune sequencing. From roughly 0.4 ug of RNA, a library with molecular barcoded alpha/delta and beta/gamma adaptors was made. TCRdb reanalysed the reads using MiXCR and keeps one entry per CDR3 protein. This sample carries hundreds of distinct CDR3 sequences, approximately 80% of them seen once, and the ten largest clones take around 50%. Sequencing was done on a sample of a population of CD138-negative cells sorted from bone marrow. The receptors originated from a donor aged 40 or older with multiple myeloma. This table probably holds off-target reads from a library built for another chain.

The chain couples TRBV6-2 or TRBV6-3 to TRBJ2-1; 13 nucleotides line up with TRBD2. V trimming: 6 bases; J trimming: 3 bases; junction bases outside the gene matches: 5. CDR1 MNHEY and CDR2 SVGEGT come from the germline V gene. The CDR3 is made up of 16 amino acids. In DNA form, the CDR3 reads TGTGCCAGCAGGCGGACTAGCGGGAGTATCTACAATGAGCAGTTCTTC. It yields the protein CASRRTSGSIYNEQFF.

A note on this clonotype: A read error may produce the germline difference seen at one junction end. The chain is built from TRBV20-1 and TRBJ2-3, with TRBD2 as a possible D gene (6 bases). This CDR3 is built from 10 residues. Germline V gene data show CDR1 as DFQATT and CDR2 as SNEGSKA (reference sequence). Here the CDR3 DNA reads TGCAGTGCTAGGGGGGGTACGCAGAATTTT. Its protein is CSARGGTQNF.

V and J are TRBV28 and TRBJ1-5; the D is unclear. Per the germline V gene, CDR1 is MDHEN and CDR2 is SYDVKM. With 6 bases removed from V and 4 bases from J, the gap between germline ends came to 7 bases. This CDR3 is 12 amino acids long. CDR3 residues: CASRVGNQPQHF. In DNA form, the CDR3 reads TGTGCCAGCAGGGTCGGGAATCAGCCCCAGCATTTT.

The chain recombines TRBV20-1 with TRBJ2-1, with 10 bases aligning to TRBD1. The J segment lost 7 bases and the V segment lost 0 bases, leaving 3 bases of the junction unmatched. The CDR3 length is 14 residues. Germline V gene sequence: CDR1 DFQATT, CDR2 SNEGSKA (reference sequence). The CDR3 region has the DNA TGCAGTGCTAGAGATGGGACAGGGGCAAATGAGCAGTTCTTC. Translated: CSARDGTGANEQFF.

This clonotype was seen only once. The V and J genes are TRBV2 and TRBJ2-1; a weak D match, TRBD2 (5 bases). V lost 8 bases and J lost 10, with 12 bases in between. The CDR3 length is 11 residues. Germline CDR1 reads SNHLY; CDR2 reads FYNNEI. DNA of the CDR3: TGTGCCAGCCATTTCGAGGGAGAGCAGTTCTTC. This sequence encodes CASHFEGEQFF.

CDR3 in amino acids: CSTNGREYNEQFF. In nucleotides, the CDR3 is TGCAGTACCAACGGGAGGGAGTACAATGAGCAGTTCTTC. This sequence joins TRBV20-1 and TRBJ2-1, with 8 positions matching TRBD2. Germline lookup yields CDR1 DFQATT and CDR2 SNEGSKA (reference sequence). J lost 4 bases, V lost 8 bases, and 7 bases had no gene match. This CDR3 is built from 13 residues.

The rearrangement uses TRBV12-3 or TRBV12-4 and TRBJ1-5; maybe TRBD1 (6 bases). The CDR3 loop spans 18 amino acids. Trimming removed 4 bases at V and 0 bases at J, with 19 bases between. The CDR3 sequence: CASSSPRATGNSNQPQHF. CDR3 DNA: TGTGCCAGCAGTTCCCCGAGGGCTACAGGGAATAGCAATCAGCCCCAGCATTTT.

The chain uses TRBV20-1 and TRBJ2-1; D is unresolved. There are 11 residues in the CDR3. Germline V gives CDR1 DFQATT, CDR2 SNEGSKA (reference sequence). V gave up 3 bases and J gave up 8 bases, with 8 bases separating them. In nucleotides, the CDR3 is TGCAGTGCTAGCCCCGGCGATGAGCAGTTCTTC. Protein product: CSASPGDEQFF.

The rearrangement uses TRBV29-1 and TRBJ2-3, with D possibly being TRBD2 (5 bases). Between the trimmed V and J ends, which lost 4 bases and 6 bases, there was a span of 14 bases. This CDR3 comprises 13 residues. Germline V CDR1 and CDR2: SQVTM, ANQGSEA. For the CDR3, the DNA is TGCAGCGTTGCCCGTTCGGGGTCGGATACGCAGTATTTT. Translation: CSVARSGSDTQYF.

The V call is TRBV5-6, the J call TRBJ2-7, with 8 bases aligning to TRBD1. Trimming took 1 base from V and 7 from J; bases not matched to a gene: 10. The CDR3 sequence is 15 residues long. From germline, CDR1 is SGHDT and CDR2 YYEEEE. The CDR3 DNA reads TGTGCCAGCAGCTTGTACGGACAGGGATTCCAGGAGCAGTACTTC. Its protein product is CASSLYGQGFQEQYF. The variable domain in full, completed from reference TRBV5-6 and TRBJ2-7, reads DAGVTQSPTHLIKTRGQQVTLRCSPKSGHDTVSWYQQALGQGPQFIFQYYEEEERQRGNFPDRFSGHQFPNYSSELNVNALLLGDSALYLCASSLYGQGFQEQYFGPGTRLTVT.

This rearrangement joins TRBV29-1 to TRBJ2-7; D is ambiguous. Germline V gene data show CDR1 as SQVTM and CDR2 as ANQGSEA. The CDR3 consists of 13 residues. Trimming stripped 6 bases from V and 0 bases from J, with 12 bases between. CDR3 DNA: TGCAGCGTAACCCTGTCGAACTCCTACGAGCAGTACTTC. Amino acids: CSVTLSNSYEQYF.

This clonotype was seen a few times. The chain joins TRBV6-5 to TRBJ2-7, with D unresolved. The CDR3 extends over 13 amino acids. Trimming shortened V by 2 bases and J by 0 bases, and 5 bases separated the two germline ends. Per germline, CDR1 MNHEY and CDR2 SVGAGI. CDR3 sequence (DNA): TGTGCCAGCAGTTACGCCGCCTCCTACGAGCAGTACTTC. Translated, it gives CASSYAASYEQYF.

As regards this clonotype: Given a much more abundant clone one base away, this may be a read error. This chain connects TRBV5-4 to TRBJ2-3; no clear D gene. V was pared by 4 bases and J by 2 bases, with 14 bases between. The CDR3 contains 15 residues. Germline CDR1 is SGHNT and CDR2 is YYREEE (reference sequence). The CDR3 reads CASSPAHTVTDTQYF. Written as DNA, the CDR3 is TGTGCCAGCAGCCCCGCACATACTGTCACAGATACGCAGTATTTT.

This clonotype was detected only a few times. The chain uses TRBV19 and TRBJ1-5, with TRBD1 matching 9 bases. Trimming took 6 bases from V and 3 from J; bases not matched to a gene: 12. The CDR3 is made up of 17 amino acids. Germline values: CDR1 LNHDA, CDR2 SQIVND (reference sequence). CDR3 DNA: TGTGCCAGTAGCGTCCCGGGACAGGGTTGGGACAATCAGCCCCAGCATTTT. It specifies CASSVPGQGWDNQPQHF.

About this clonotype itself: One junction end disagrees with the germline gene, perhaps due to a read error. The chain employs TRBV11-2 and TRBJ2-1, with 13 bases fitting TRBD2. The CDR3 runs to 16 residues. Germline-derived CDR1 and CDR2 are SGHAT and FQNNGV. CDR3: CASTLGGLAGANGQFF. In nucleotides, the CDR3 is TGTGCCAGCACCCTAGGAGGACTAGCGGGAGCCAATGGGCAGTTCTTC.

V and J are TRBV29-1 and TRBJ2-7, with D possibly matching TRBD1 (5 bases). This CDR3 contains 13 residues. Deletions cut 4 bases from V and 0 bases from J, with 10 bases between. The germline V gene has CDR1 SQVTM and CDR2 ANQGSEA. CDR3 protein: CSVVTANSYEQYF. DNA for the CDR3: TGCAGCGTTGTGACAGCGAACTCCTACGAGCAGTACTTC.

As to this clonotype: One end of the junction is discordant with germline, which a read error may explain. The chain employs TRBV20-1 and TRBJ2-1, with D perhaps TRBD1 (5 bases). CDR3 length: 12 residues. Germline V gene data show CDR1 as DFQATT and CDR2 as SNEGSKA (reference sequence). As DNA, the CDR3 is TGCAGTGAAGAGACAGTTAACAATGAGCAGTCCTTC. Encoded protein: CSEETVNNEQSF.

A note on this clonotype: One junction end disagrees with the germline gene, perhaps due to a read error. The gene calls are TRBV29-1 and TRBJ2-5, with D perhaps matching TRBD1 (5 bases). The CDR3 has 14 residues. The germline gives CDR1 SQVTM, CDR2 ANQGSEA. The CDR3 reads CSVEDQGPQGTQYF. The CDR3 DNA reads TGCAGCGTTGAAGATCAGGGCCCCCAAGGGACCCAGTACTTC. Using reference TRBV29-1 and TRBJ2-5 for the parts outside the CDR3, the full variable domain is SAVISQKPSRDICQRGTSLTIQCQVDSQVTMMFWYRQQPGQSLTLIATANQGSEATYESGFVIDKFPISRPNLTFSTLTVSNMSPEDSSIYLCSVEDQGPQGTQYFGPGTRLLVL.

The chain couples TRBV29-1 to TRBJ1-1; D is unresolved. The CDR3 is 17 residues long. Per germline, CDR1 SQVTM and CDR2 ANQGSEA. Trimming took off 2 bases at V and 1 base at J, with 20 bases between the two ends. The CDR3 reads CSVEHGRLGLENTEAFF. CDR3 bases: TGCAGCGTTGAACACGGCAGATTAGGGTTAGAGAACACTGAAGCTTTCTTT. The whole variable domain, filled in from reference TRBV29-1 and TRBJ1-1, reads SAVISQKPSRDICQRGTSLTIQCQVDSQVTMMFWYRQQPGQSLTLIATANQGSEATYESGFVIDKFPISRPNLTFSTLTVSNMSPEDSSIYLCSVEHGRLGLENTEAFFGQGTRLTVV.

V and J are TRBV19 and TRBJ2-3; TRBD2 aligns across 8 bases. Germline CDR1 is LNHDA and CDR2 is SQIVND (reference sequence). Losses at the gene ends were 0 bases for V and 7 bases for J; bases not matched to a gene: 9. The CDR3 spans 16 residues. CDR3 region: CASSIESGSILNTQYF. In nucleotides, the CDR3 is TGTGCCAGTAGTATAGAGAGCGGGAGTATTCTGAATACGCAGTATTTT.